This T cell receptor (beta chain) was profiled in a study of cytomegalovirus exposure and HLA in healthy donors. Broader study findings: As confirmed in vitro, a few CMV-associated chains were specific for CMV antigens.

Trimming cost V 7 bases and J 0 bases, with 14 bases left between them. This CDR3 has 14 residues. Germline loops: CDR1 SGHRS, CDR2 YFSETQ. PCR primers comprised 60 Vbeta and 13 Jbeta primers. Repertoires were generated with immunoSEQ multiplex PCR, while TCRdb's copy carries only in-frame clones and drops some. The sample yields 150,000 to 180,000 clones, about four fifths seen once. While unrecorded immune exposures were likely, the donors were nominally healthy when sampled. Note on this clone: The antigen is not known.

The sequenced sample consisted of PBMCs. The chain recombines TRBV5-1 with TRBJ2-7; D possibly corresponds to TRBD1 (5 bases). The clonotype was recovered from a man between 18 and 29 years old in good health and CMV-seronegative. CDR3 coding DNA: TGCGCCAGCCGGCACAGCAGGGACTCCTACGAGCAGTACGTC. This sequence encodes CASRHSRDSYEQYV.